The rows below give T cell receptor beta chains drawn from one sample of a study of shared clonotypes between healthy human individuals. Assay used: immunoSEQ multiplex PCR; TCRdb lists only in-frame clones, some missing. The data contain more than 2,000,000 clones, approximately 94% of them singletons. Sample: naive CD4+ T cells sorted from blood. All receptors derive from a man aged 18 to 29 in good health. Each CDR3 is given without its conserved first and last residue. A D gene is named only where the DNA matches it firmly.

v_gene	d_gene	CDR3aa
TRBV5-4	.	ASNLPPEEGQGDGYT
TRBV19	.	ASSTPTGGNEKLF
TRBV27	.	ASSSGVDTGELF
TRBV7-2	TRBD2	ASSWGASGSHEQF
TRBV19	TRBD1	ASSIFTGVGSNQPQH
TRBV30	.	AWSEEGWDEQY
TRBV7-7	TRBD1	ASSPNRGSHNEQF
TRBV7-9	.	ASSWQDKRQH
TRBV29-1	.	SVQIQGRYGYT
TRBV10-3	.	AISGGGVETQY
TRBV27	TRBD1	ASSRTGTGYAEAF
TRBV7-9	TRBD1	ASSLGTGGFSGANVLT
TRBV11-3	.	ASSFRADTQY
TRBV30	.	AWRVRGDSPLH
TRBV10-3	.	AISEGGNDGYT
TRBV11-2	.	ASSLGQAAFSTDTQY
TRBV27	TRBD2	ASRSGTSGRAPSTDTQY
TRBV6-5	.	ASSYSGGRAF
TRBV4-1	.	ASSQEDRPDNEKLF
TRBV5-1	.	ASSLVAGSTEAF
TRBV7-2	.	ASSPGDQPQH
TRBV4-1	.	ASSHGGLTGYT
TRBV7-9	.	ASSLAGGPEGYT
TRBV28	.	ASSFGEVAQETQY
TRBV25-1	TRBD1	ASNRDSTQY
TRBV6-1	.	ASSDKPSTDTQY
TRBV10-2	.	ASRATGNYGYT
TRBV5-6	TRBD2	ASSLRTSGSDEQY
TRBV28	.	ASSLQVPPKDTQY
TRBV6-5	TRBD1	ASGQGDSYEQY
TRBV5-1	.	ASSLDRSWGYEAF
TRBV6-5	.	ASSFGLLNEKLF
TRBV30	.	AWSVRLVNTGELF
TRBV2	TRBD2	ASSPTSGGITDTQY
TRBV28	.	ASSPGQGPYGYT
TRBV7-9	.	ASSRKTGANYGYT
TRBV5-4	.	ASSLDLTKNTEAF
TRBV28	TRBD2	ASSSERGAPDTQY
TRBV6-1	TRBD1	ASTGQGAYYGYT
TRBV7-6	.	ASSGINPPYEQY
TRBV5-1	.	ASSWRGSGDEKLF
TRBV5-4	.	ASSIGPLQGNTGELF
TRBV6-5	TRBD2	ASSYTWTSSANEQF
TRBV30	.	AWSAVRGGSPLH
TRBV5-1	.	ASSEGGKQY
TRBV30	.	AWSRVVGEKLF
TRBV5-4	.	ASSPASERGETQY
TRBV6-5	TRBD1	ATTGTGTHEQY
TRBV5-4	.	ASSLDRGSYNEQF
TRBV18	.	ASSPGSSLNQPQH
TRBV5-1	TRBD2	ASSLTSGGYNEQF
TRBV6-5	.	ASSLTVGGTQY
TRBV7-9	.	ASSPQVTEAF